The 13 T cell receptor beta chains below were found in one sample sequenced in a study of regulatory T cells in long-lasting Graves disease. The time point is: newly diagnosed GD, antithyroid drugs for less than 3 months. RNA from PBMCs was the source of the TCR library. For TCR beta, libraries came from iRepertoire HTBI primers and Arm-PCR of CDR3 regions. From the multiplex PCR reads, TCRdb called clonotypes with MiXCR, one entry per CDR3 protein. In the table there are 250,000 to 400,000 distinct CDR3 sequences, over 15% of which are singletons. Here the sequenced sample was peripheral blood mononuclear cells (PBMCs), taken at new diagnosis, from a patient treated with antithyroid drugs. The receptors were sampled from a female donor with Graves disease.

The CDR3 reads CASHDAGGPYNEQFF. CDR3 nucleotides: TGTGCCAGCCATGATGCGGGAGGGCCTTACAATGAGCAGTTCTTC. V is TRBV7-2 and J is TRBJ2-1, with 9 bases lining up with TRBD2. The J segment lost 4 bases and the V segment lost 8 bases, leaving 9 bases of the junction unmatched. The CDR3 is 15 amino acids. Germline-derived CDR1 and CDR2 are SGHTA and FQGNSA. The full variable domain, rest sourced from reference TRBV7-2 and TRBJ2-1, is GAGVSQSPSNKVTEKGKDVELRCDPISGHTALYWYRQSLGQGLEFLIYFQGNSAPDKSGLPSDRFSAERTGGSVSTLTIQRTQQEDSAVYLCASHDAGGPYNEQFFGPGTRLTVL.

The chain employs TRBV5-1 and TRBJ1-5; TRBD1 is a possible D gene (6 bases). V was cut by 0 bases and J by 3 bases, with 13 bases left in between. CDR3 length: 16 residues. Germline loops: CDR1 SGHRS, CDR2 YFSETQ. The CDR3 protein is CASSLAPGGANQPQHF. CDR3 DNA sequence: TGCGCCAGCAGCTTGGCCCCCGGGGGGGCCAATCAGCCCCAGCATTTT.

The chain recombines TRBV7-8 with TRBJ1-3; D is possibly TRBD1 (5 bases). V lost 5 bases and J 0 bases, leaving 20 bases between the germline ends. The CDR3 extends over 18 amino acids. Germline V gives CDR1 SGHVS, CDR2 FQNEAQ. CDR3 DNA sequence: TGTGCCAGCAGCCCATCAGCGGGGGTCGATAACTCTGGAAACACCATATATTTT. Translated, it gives CASSPSAGVDNSGNTIYF.

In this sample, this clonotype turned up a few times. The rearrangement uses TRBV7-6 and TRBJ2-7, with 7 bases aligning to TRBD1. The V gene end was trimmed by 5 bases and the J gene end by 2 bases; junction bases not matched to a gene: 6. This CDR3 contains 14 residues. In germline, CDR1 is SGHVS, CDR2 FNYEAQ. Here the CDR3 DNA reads TGTGCCAGCAGCACCCTACAGGGGACCTACGAGCAGTACTTC. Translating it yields CASSTLQGTYEQYF.

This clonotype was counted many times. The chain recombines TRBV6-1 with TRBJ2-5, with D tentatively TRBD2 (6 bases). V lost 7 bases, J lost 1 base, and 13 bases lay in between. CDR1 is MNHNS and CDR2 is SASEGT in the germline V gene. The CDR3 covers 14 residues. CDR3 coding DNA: TGTGCCAGCACCTCCACCGGGGGCCAAGAGACCCAGTACTTC. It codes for CASTSTGGQETQYF.

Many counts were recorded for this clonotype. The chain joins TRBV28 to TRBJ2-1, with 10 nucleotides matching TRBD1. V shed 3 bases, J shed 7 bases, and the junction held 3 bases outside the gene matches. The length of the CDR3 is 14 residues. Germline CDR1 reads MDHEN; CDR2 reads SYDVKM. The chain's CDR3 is CASSLGTGVNEQFF. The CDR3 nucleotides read TGTGCCAGCAGTTTGGGGACAGGGGTAAATGAGCAGTTCTTC.

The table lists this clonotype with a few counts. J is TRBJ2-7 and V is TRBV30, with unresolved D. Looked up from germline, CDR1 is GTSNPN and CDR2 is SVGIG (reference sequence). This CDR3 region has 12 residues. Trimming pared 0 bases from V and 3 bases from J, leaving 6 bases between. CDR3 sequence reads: CAWSVLSYEQYF. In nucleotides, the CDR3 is TGTGCCTGGAGTGTACTCAGCTACGAGCAGTACTTC.

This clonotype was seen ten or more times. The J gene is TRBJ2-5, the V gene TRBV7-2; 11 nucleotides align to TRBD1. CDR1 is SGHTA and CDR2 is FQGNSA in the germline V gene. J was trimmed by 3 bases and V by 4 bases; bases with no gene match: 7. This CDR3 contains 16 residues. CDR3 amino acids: CASSSPWDRGEETQYF. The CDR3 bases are TGTGCCAGCAGCTCCCCTTGGGACAGGGGGGAAGAGACCCAGTACTTC.

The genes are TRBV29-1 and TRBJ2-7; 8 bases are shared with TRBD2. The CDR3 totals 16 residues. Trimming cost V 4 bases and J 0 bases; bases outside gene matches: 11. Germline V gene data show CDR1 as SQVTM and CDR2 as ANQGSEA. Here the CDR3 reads CSVVTSSGFSSYEQYF. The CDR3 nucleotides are TGCAGCGTTGTGACGTCTAGCGGGTTTAGCTCCTACGAGCAGTACTTC.

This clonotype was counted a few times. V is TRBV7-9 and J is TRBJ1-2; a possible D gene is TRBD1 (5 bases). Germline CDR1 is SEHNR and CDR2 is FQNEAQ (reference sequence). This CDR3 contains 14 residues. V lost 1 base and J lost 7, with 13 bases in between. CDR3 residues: CASSLGGLEGGYTF. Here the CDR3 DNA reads TGTGCCAGCAGCTTAGGGGGCCTCGAGGGTGGCTACACCTTC.

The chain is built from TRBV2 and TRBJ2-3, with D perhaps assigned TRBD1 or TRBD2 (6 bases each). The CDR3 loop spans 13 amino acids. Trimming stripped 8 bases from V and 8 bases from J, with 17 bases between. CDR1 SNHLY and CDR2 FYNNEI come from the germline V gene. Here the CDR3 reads CASGLQEGGTQYF. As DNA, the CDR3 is TGTGCCAGCGGTTTACAGGAGGGGGGTACGCAGTATTTT.

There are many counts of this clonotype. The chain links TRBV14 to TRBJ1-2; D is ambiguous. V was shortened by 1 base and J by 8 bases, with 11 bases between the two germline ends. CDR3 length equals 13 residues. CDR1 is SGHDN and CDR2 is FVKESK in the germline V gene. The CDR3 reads CASSQAAAGGYTF. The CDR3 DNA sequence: TGTGCCAGCAGCCAAGCGGCGGCCGGCGGCTACACCTTC. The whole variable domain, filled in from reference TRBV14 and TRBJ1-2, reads EAGVTQFPSHSVIEKGQTVTLRCDPISGHDNLYWYRRVMGKEIKFLLHFVKESKQDESGMPNNRFLAERTGGTYSTLKVQPAELEDSGVYFCASSQAAAGGYTFGSGTRLTVV.

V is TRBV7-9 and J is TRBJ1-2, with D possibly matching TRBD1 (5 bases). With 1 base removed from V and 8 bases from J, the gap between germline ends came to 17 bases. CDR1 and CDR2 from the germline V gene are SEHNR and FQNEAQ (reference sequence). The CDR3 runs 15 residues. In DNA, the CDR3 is TGTGCCAGCAGCTTAGTTCTGGACCCTTGGGGCGGCTACACCTTC. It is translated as CASSLVLDPWGGYTF.